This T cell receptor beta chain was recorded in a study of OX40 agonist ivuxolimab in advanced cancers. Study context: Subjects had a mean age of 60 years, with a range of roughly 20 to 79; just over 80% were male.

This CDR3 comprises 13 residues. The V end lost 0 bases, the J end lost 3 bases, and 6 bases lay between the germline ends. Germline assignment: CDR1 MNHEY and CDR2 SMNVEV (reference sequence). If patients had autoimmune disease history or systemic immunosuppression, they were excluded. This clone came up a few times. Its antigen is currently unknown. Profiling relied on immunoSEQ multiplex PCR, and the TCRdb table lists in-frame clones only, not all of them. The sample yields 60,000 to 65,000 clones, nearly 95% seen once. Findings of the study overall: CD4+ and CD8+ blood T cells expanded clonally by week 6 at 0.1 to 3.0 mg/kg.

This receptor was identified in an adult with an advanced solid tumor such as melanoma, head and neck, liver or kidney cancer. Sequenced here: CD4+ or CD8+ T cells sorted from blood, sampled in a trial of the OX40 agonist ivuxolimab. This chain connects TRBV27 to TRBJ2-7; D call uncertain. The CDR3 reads CASSLSASYEQYF. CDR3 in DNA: TGTGCCAGCAGTTTATCGGCCAGCTACGAGCAGTACTTC.